Here is one T cell receptor (beta chain) with its context. Its antigen is undetermined. The data belong to a study of cytomegalovirus exposure and HLA in healthy donors. PCR employed 60 Vbeta and 13 Jbeta primers. Assay: immunoSEQ multiplex PCR; the TCRdb copy retains only in-frame clones and omits some. This sample has under 130,000 clones, with approximately 70% found just once. General observations from the study: Follow-up analysis seemed to connect common viral pathogens with several of the most significant clusters identified. Diagnosis of cytomegalovirus status made by the classifier reportedly showed high specificity and sensitivity. The productive fraction for most TCR beta V segments was about 90% or about 30% in an earlier analysis.

V dropped 4 bases and J dropped 9 bases, with 18 bases sitting between them. The CDR3 length is 14 residues. CDR1 PRHDT and CDR2 FYEKMQ come from the germline V gene (reference sequence). V gene TRBV13 combines with J gene TRBJ1-1, with D perhaps matching TRBD1 (5 bases). Sequencing was done on a sample of PBMCs. This TCR was sampled from a man in his forties in good health and CMV-seropositive. The CDR3 DNA is TGTGCCAGCAGCTACCACCTCGGCGGGACCCAAGCTTTCTTT. Its protein product is CASSYHLGGTQAFF.